The source of this T cell receptor beta chain is a study of cytomegalovirus exposure and HLA in healthy donors. Study at large: A prior analysis found some 110 million unique TCR beta sequences from some 190 million T cells.

In this sample, this clone turned up once. No antigen is known for it. Whole-study findings and limits: According to an earlier analysis, most TCR beta V segments yielded productive rearrangements about 87% or about 30% of the time.

Each of the donors was a healthy bone marrow donor. Primers for the PCR totalled 60 Vbeta and 13 Jbeta. The table came from immunoSEQ multiplex PCR; TCRdb's copy has only in-frame clones and leaves some out. This sample has fewer than 250,000 clones, with over 75% found just once. Germline lookup yields CDR1 SQVTM and CDR2 ANQGSEA. The CDR3 sequence is 12 residues long. Unmatched junction bases numbered 7, after V lost 8 bases and J lost 4 bases. This sequence joins TRBV29-1 and TRBJ2-7; 8 bases fit TRBD1. The sequence came from a male donor in good health and CMV-seronegative. The sample taken for sequencing was PBMCs. CDR3 DNA sequence: TGCAGCATTGGACAGGGCCGGTACGAGCAGTACTTC. Translated, it gives CSIGQGRYEQYF.